This T cell receptor (beta chain) emerged from a study of control samples from healthy donors and cancer patients. The assay was immunoSEQ multiplex PCR, and TCRdb's table has in-frame clones only and misses some. The sample gives around 140,000 clones, 80% to 95% of which show up once; 2% to 3% is in the top ten. The V gene's germline CDR1 is MNHEY and CDR2 SVGAGI. V was cut by 2 bases and J by 4 bases, with 11 bases left in between. This CDR3 comprises 14 residues. The sequence was obtained from a man aged 35 to 55 in good health. Sequenced sample: blood. J is TRBJ2-5 and V is TRBV6-5; maybe TRBD2 (7 bases). The CDR3 here is CASSYKRGGETQYF. DNA of the CDR3: TGTGCCAGCAGTTACAAAAGGGGGGGAGAGACCCAGTACTTC.